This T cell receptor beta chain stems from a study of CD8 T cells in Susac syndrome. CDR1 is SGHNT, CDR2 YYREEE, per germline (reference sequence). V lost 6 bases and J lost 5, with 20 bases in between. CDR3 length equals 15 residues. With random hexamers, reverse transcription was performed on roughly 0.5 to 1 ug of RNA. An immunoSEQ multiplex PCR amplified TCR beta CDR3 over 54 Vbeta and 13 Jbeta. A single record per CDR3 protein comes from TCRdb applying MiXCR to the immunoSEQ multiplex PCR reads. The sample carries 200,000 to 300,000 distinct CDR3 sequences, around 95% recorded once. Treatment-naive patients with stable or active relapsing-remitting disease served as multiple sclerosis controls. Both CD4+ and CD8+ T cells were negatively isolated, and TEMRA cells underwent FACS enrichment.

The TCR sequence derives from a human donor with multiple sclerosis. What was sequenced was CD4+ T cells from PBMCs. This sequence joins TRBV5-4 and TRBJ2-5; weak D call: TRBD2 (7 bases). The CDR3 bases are TGTGCCAGCACCCTGACAGGAGGGAGGGTTGAGACCCAGTACTTC. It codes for CASTLTGGRVETQYF.